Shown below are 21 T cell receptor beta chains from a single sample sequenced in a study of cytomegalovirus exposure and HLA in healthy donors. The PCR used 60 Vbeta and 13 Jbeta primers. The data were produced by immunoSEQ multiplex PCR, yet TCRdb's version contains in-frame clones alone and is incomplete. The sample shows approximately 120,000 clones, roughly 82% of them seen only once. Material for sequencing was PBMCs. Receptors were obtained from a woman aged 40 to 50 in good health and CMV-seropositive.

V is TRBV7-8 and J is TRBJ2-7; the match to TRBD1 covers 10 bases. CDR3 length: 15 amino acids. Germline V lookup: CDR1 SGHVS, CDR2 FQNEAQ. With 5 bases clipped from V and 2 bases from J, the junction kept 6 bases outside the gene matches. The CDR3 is CASSPRDRGPYEQYF. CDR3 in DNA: TGTGCCAGCAGCCCCCGGGACAGGGGCCCCTACGAGCAGTACTTC.

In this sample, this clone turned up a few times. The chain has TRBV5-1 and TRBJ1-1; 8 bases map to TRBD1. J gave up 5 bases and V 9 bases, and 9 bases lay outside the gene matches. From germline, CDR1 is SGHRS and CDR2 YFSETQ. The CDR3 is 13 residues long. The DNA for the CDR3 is TGCGCCACCTCCGGACAGGGAGGTACTGAAGCTTTCTTT. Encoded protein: CATSGQGGTEAFF.

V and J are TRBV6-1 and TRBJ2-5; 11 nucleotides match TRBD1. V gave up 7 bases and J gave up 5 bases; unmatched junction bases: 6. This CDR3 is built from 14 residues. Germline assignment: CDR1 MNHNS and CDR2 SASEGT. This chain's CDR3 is CASTDRGPWETQYF. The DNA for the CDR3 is TGTGCCAGCACGGACAGGGGGCCTTGGGAGACCCAGTACTTC.

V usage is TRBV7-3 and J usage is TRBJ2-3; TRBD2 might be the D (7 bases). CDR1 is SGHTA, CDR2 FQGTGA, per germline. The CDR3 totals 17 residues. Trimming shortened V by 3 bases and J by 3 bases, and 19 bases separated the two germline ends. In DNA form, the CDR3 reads TGTGCCAGCAGCTTGGGAGGGGGGAGGATACCTACAGATACGCAGTATTTT. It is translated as CASSLGGGRIPTDTQYF.

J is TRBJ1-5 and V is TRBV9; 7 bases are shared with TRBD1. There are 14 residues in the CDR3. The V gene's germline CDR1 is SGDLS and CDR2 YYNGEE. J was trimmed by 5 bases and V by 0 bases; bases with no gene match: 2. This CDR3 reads CASSVGQGDQPQHF. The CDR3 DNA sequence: TGTGCCAGCAGCGTAGGACAGGGCGATCAGCCCCAGCATTTT.

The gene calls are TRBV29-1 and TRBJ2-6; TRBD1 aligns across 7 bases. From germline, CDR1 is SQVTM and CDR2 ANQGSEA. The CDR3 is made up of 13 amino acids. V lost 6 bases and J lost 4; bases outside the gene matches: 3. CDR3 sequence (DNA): TGCAGCGTAACAGGGGCCGGGGCCAACGTCCTGACTTTC. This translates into CSVTGAGANVLTF.

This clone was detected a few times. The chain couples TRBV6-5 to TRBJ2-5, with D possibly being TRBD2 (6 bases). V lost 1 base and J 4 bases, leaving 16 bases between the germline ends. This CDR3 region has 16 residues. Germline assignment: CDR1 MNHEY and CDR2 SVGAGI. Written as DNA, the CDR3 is TGTGCCAGCAGTTACTATTCCGGGGGATTTGCAGAGACCCAGTACTTC. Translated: CASSYYSGGFAETQYF.

CDR3 residues: CRATGGYEQYF. CDR3 bases: TGCAGGGCGACGGGGGGCTACGAGCAGTACTTC. The chain has TRBV20-1 and TRBJ2-7; 7 nucleotides align to TRBD2. The CDR3 is 11 amino acids. CDR1 and CDR2 (germline): DFQATT, SNEGSKA (reference sequence).

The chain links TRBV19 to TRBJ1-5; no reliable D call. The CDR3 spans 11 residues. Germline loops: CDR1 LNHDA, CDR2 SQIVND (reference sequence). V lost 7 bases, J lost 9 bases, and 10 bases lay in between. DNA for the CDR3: TGTGCCAGTACAGGATTCGGGCCCCAGCATTTT. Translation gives CASTGFGPQHF. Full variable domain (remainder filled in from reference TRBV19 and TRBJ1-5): DGGITQSPKYLFRKEGQNVTLSCEQNLNHDAMYWYRQDPGQGLRLIYYSQIVNDFQKGDIAEGYSVSREKKESFPLTVTSAQKNPTAFYLCASTGFGPQHFGDGTRLSIL.

The CDR3 loop reads CASSLRPSGVSSTDTQYF. CDR3 bases: TGTGCCAGCAGCTTACGGCCTAGCGGGGTTTCTAGCACAGATACGCAGTATTTT. This sequence joins TRBV11-1 and TRBJ2-3, with TRBD2 identical over 9 bases. The CDR3 has 18 amino acids. V lost 2 bases, J lost 0 bases, and 9 bases stayed unmatched. Per germline, CDR1 SGHAT and CDR2 FQDESV (reference sequence).

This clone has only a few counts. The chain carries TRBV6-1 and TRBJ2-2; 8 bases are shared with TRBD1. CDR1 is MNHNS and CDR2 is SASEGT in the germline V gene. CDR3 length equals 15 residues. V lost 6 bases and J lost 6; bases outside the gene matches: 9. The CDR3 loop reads CASSHRTGSPGELFF. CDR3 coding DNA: TGTGCCAGCAGCCACCGGACAGGGTCCCCCGGGGAGCTGTTTTTT.

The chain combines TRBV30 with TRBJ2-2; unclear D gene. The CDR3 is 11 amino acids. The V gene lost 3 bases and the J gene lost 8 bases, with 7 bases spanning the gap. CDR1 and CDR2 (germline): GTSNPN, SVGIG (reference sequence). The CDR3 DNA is TGTGCCTGGAGCCTTTTTGGGGAGCTGTTTTTT. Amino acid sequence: CAWSLFGELFF.

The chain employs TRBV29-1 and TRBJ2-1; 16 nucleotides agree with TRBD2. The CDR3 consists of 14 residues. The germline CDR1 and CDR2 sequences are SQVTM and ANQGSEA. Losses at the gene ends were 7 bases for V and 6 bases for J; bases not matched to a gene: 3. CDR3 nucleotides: TGCAGCGGGGGACTAGCGGGAGGGAGCAATGAGCAGTTCTTC. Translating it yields CSGGLAGGSNEQFF.

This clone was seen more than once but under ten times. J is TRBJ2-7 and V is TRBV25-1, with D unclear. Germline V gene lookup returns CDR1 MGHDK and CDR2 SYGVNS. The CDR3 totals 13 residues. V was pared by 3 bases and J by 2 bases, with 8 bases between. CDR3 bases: TGTGCCAGCAGTGAGCACAGAACCTACGAGCAGTACTTC. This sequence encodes CASSEHRTYEQYF.

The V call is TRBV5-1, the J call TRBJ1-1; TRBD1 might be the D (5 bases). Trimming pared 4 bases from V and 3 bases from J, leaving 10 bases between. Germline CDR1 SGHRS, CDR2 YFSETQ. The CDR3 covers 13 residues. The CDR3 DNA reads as TGCGCCAGCAGCCTACAGGTGGACACTGAAGCTTTCTTT. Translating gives CASSLQVDTEAFF.

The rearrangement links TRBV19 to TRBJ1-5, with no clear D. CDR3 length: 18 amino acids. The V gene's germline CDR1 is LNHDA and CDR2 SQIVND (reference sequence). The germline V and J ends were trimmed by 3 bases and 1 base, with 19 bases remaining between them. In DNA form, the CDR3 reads TGTGCCAGTAGTATGTGGTCGAACATGGCAGAAAGCAATCAGCCCCAGCATTTT. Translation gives CASSMWSNMAESNQPQHF.

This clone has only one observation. The CDR3 spells CASSPRPGTSPLTYEQYF. CDR3 nucleotide sequence: TGTGCCAGCAGCCCCCGACCCGGGACAAGTCCCCTCACCTACGAGCAGTACTTC. The rearrangement uses TRBV7-8 and TRBJ2-7; D is perhaps TRBD1 (6 bases). The V and J ends lost 5 bases and 2 bases respectively, with 25 bases between them. The CDR3 consists of 18 residues. In germline, CDR1 is SGHVS, CDR2 FQNEAQ.

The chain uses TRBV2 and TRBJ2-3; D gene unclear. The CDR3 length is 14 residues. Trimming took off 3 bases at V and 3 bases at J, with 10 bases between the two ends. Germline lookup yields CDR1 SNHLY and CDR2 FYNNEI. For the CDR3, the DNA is TGTGCCAGCAGTGACGGCGGTGGGACAGATACGCAGTATTTT. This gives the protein CASSDGGGTDTQYF. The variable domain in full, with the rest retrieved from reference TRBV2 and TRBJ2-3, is EPEVTQTPSHQVTQMGQEVILRCVPISNHLYFYWYRQILGQKVEFLVSFYNNEISEKSEIFDDQFSVERPDGSNFTLKIRSTKLEDSAMYFCASSDGGGTDTQYFGPGTRLTVL.

In nucleotides, the CDR3 is TGTGCCAGCAGCTTAGCCGGGACTCCCTACTCTGGGGCCAACGTCCTGACTTTC. This codes for CASSLAGTPYSGANVLTF. The chain links TRBV7-9 to TRBJ2-6; possible D gene TRBD2, 6 bases. The germline V gene has CDR1 SEHNR and CDR2 FQNEAQ (reference sequence). The CDR3 spans 18 residues. Between the trimmed V and J ends, which lost 0 bases and 0 bases, there was a span of 12 bases.

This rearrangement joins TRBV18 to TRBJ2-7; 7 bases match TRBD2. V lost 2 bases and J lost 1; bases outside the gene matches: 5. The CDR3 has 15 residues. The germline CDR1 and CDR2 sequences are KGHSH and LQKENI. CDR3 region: CASSPGGAGSYEQYF. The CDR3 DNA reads TGTGCCAGCTCACCAGGTGGAGCGGGATCCTACGAGCAGTACTTC. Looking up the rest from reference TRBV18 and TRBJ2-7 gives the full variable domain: NAGVMQNPRHLVRRRGQEARLRCSPMKGHSHVYWYRQLPEEGLKFMVYLQKENIIDESGMPKERFSAEFPKEGPSILRIQQVVRGDSAAYFCASSPGGAGSYEQYFGPGTRLTVT.

The CDR3 DNA follows: TGTGCCAGCAGCTCACAGGGAATGAACACTGAAGCTTTCTTT. This gives the protein CASSSQGMNTEAFF. V usage is TRBV5-6 and J usage is TRBJ1-1; TRBD1 is a possible D gene (6 bases). The germline V gene has CDR1 SGHDT and CDR2 YYEEEE. The length of the CDR3 is 14 residues. V was trimmed by 3 bases and J by 0 bases, leaving 9 bases between them.